What follows is one TCR beta chain and its context. Its antigen is still unknown. The data belong to a study of CD8+CD57+ T cells in acquired aplastic anemia. V shed 9 bases and J shed 4 bases, with 22 bases lying between them. CDR3 length: 15 residues. Germline loops: CDR1 SNHLY, CDR2 FYNNEI. Investigators profiled TCR beta VDJ and CDR3 from genomic DNA template. TCRdb analysed the reads with MiXCR anew, one entry per CDR3 protein. Here the sample spans some 180,000 distinct CDR3 sequences, approximately 46% being singletons. General study points: CD8+ Simpson's diversity in patients was not significantly different from that in controls.

The sequenced sample was sorted CD4+, CD8+, or CD8+CD57+ T cells (not recorded which) from PBMCs. The V gene is TRBV2, the J gene TRBJ2-7, with a possible D match to TRBD2 (7 bases). The sequence was obtained from a human donor in good health. CDR3 residues: CASKGGGGAFYEQYF. The CDR3 DNA follows: TGTGCCAGTAAGGGAGGTGGGGGGGCCTTTTACGAGCAGTACTTC.